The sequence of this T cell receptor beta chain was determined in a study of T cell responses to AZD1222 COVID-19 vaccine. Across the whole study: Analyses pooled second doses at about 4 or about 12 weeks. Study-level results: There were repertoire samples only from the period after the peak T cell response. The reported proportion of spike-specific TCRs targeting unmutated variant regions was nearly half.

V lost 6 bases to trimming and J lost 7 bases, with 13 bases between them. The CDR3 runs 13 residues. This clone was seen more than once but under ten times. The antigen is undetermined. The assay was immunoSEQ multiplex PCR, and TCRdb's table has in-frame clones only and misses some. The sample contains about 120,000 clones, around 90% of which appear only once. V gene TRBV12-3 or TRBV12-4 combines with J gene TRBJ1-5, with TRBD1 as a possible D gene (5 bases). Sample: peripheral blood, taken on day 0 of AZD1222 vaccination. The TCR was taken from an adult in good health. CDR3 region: CASSFARGQPQHF. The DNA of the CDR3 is TGTGCCAGCAGCTTTGCAAGGGGCCAGCCCCAGCATTTT.